The 29 T cell receptor beta chains reported below all come from one sample, sequenced in a study of T cells in Graves' hyperthyroidism and ophthalmopathy (dated by TCRdb to the late 2010s). Receptors were amplified or captured by multiplex PCR. Instrument on record: Illumina HiSeq 2000. TCR beta CDR3 regions were amplified from RNA transcripts. For the first round of RT-PCR on the TCR CDR3, the HTBI primer set was used together with the Qiagen OneStep RT-PCR kit. TCRdb reprocessed the public reads (quality trimming at Q25 with fastp, clone calling with MiXCR) and kept in-frame beta chains. A single entry per CDR3 protein holds the most common genes and DNA from its merged rows. Counted in this sample were about 560,000 distinct CDR3 sequences; roughly 17% of them appeared once. The ten largest clones take up about 17% of the sample. Sequencing was carried out using blood. All receptors come from a woman aged 18-29 years with Graves' hyperthyroidism.

J is TRBJ2-7 and V is TRBV7-2, with D uncertain. Germline V gives CDR1 SGHTA, CDR2 FQGNSA. The CDR3 is 16 residues long. The V end lost 0 bases, the J end lost 3 bases, and 15 bases lay between the germline ends. Here the CDR3 reads CASSLAGYPLSYEQYF. The CDR3 DNA reads TGTGCCAGCAGCTTAGCGGGGTACCCGCTTAGCTACGAGCAGTACTTC.

J is TRBJ2-1 and V is TRBV4-2; D remains unclear. The CDR3 contains 14 residues. V was clipped by 0 bases and J by 7 bases, with 10 bases between them. Germline lookup yields CDR1 LGHNA and CDR2 YNFKEQ. CDR3 coding DNA: TGTGCCAGCAGCCAAGATCTCTTTCCAAATGAGCAGTTCTTC. This sequence encodes CASSQDLFPNEQFF.

The rearrangement uses TRBV7-3 and TRBJ2-1, with TRBD2 matching over 13 bases. CDR1 SGHTA and CDR2 FQGTGA come from the germline V gene. The CDR3 length is 17 residues. The V and J ends lost 6 bases and 6 bases, in that order; junction bases with no gene match: 11. In DNA form, the CDR3 reads TGTGCCAGCAGTACAAGGCCGGGACTAGCGGGATCCAATGAGCAGTTCTTC. It codes for CASSTRPGLAGSNEQFF.

In this sample, this clonotype turned up a few times. The V call is TRBV19, the J call TRBJ1-3; no reliable D call. This CDR3 region has 17 residues. V lost 3 bases, J lost 0 bases, and 15 bases lay in between. The germline V gene encodes CDR1 LNHDA and CDR2 SQIVND (reference sequence). As DNA, the CDR3 is TGTGCCAGTAGTATTCTGCCCAGTCTGCACTCTGGAAACACCATATATTTT. Translating it yields CASSILPSLHSGNTIYF.

This clonotype was counted many times. This chain joins TRBV12-3 or TRBV12-4 and TRBJ1-2; the D gene is possibly TRBD1 (5 bases). This CDR3 has 15 amino acids. Trimming pared 3 bases from V and 4 bases from J, leaving 15 bases between. DNA for the CDR3: TGTGCCAGCAGTTTGGGATCGGGACGGCTCTATGGCTACACCTTC. Its translation is CASSLGSGRLYGYTF.

This chain connects TRBV2 to TRBJ1-1; a possible D gene is TRBD1 (5 bases). The CDR3 sequence is 15 residues long. CDR1 SNHLY and CDR2 FYNNEI come from the germline V gene. V dropped 4 bases and J dropped 3 bases, with 15 bases sitting between them. CDR3 sequence (DNA): TGTGCCAGCAGTGTAGCAGGGCAGAGGTACACTGAAGCTTTCTTT. As protein: CASSVAGQRYTEAFF.

The V call is TRBV19, the J call TRBJ2-2; no clear D gene. The CDR3 spans 14 residues. The germline CDR1 and CDR2 sequences are LNHDA and SQIVND (reference sequence). Trimming stripped 0 bases from V and 10 bases from J, with 12 bases between. CDR3 loop: CASSIDRWQAELFF. The DNA for the CDR3 is TGTGCCAGTAGTATAGATAGGTGGCAGGCGGAGCTGTTTTTT.

On this clonotype: Its ends do not fully match the called genes, so a read error is possible. The chain couples TRBV7-2 to TRBJ2-2; maybe TRBD2 (6 bases). Germline CDR1 SGHTA, CDR2 FQGNSA. This CDR3 contains 12 residues. CDR3 sequence (DNA): TGTGCCAGCAGCCCCAGCGGCGGGGAGCCGTTTTTT. This encodes CASSPSGGEPFF.

This clonotype turned up a few times. The gene calls are TRBV6-7 and TRBJ1-5, with D unresolved. Being an ORF, TRBV6-7 has a function that is uncertain. The CDR3 is 10 residues long. V lost 11 bases, J lost 7 bases, and 9 bases lay in between. CDR3 nucleotide sequence: TGTGCCGCCCCCCCCCAGCCCCAGCATTTT. Translating it yields CAAPPQPQHF.

This clonotype was seen a handful of times. Sequence at one end of the junction differs from germline and may be a read error. The rearrangement uses TRBV4-1 and TRBJ2-2; D remains unclear. The germline gives CDR1 MGHRA, CDR2 YSYEKL. The CDR3 covers 15 residues. CDR3 DNA: TGTGCCAGCAGCCAAGTTAAAGGGTCCACCGGGGAGCTGTTTTTT. It translates to CASSQVKGSTGELFF.

A few counts support this clonotype. The genes are TRBV19 and TRBJ2-3, with TRBD1 identical over 9 bases. Germline lookup yields CDR1 LNHDA and CDR2 SQIVND (reference sequence). V lost 4 bases, J lost 1 base, and 6 bases stayed unmatched. The CDR3 covers 16 residues. In DNA form, the CDR3 reads TGTGCCAGTAGTACCACAGGGGGCGGTGGCACAGATACGCAGTATTTT. Translated: CASSTTGGGGTDTQYF.

Notes on this clonotype: Possible read error: a much larger clone is one base away. The V and J genes are TRBV6-1 and TRBJ2-1, with D perhaps TRBD2 (7 bases). Germline CDR1 reads MNHNS; CDR2 reads SASEGT. The CDR3 extends over 15 amino acids. In DNA, the CDR3 is TGTGCCAGCGGTGAGGGGGGGGCTATAAGTTATGAGCAGTTCTTC. Translated, it gives CASGEGGAISYEQFF.

This clonotype was counted many times. One end of the junction is discordant with germline, which a read error may explain. The rearrangement uses TRBV6-1 and TRBJ2-7, with 10 bases aligning to TRBD1. CDR1 MNHNS and CDR2 SASEGT come from the germline V gene. CDR3 size: 16 residues. The chain's CDR3 is CASRDPGTGDQNEQYF. The CDR3 bases are TGTGCCAGCCGTGACCCCGGGACAGGGGATCAAAACGAGCAGTACTTC.

This clonotype was recorded a few times. This chain connects TRBV20-1 to TRBJ2-4; a possible D gene is TRBD2 (6 bases). From germline, CDR1 is DFQATT and CDR2 SNEGSKA (reference sequence). The CDR3 length is 17 residues. V lost 5 bases and J lost 3, with 23 bases in between. CDR3 sequence reads: CSAAGPNMGLVKNIQYF. CDR3 DNA sequence: TGCAGTGCTGCGGGACCAAATATGGGACTTGTCAAAAACATTCAGTACTTC.

To note about this clonotype: Just one base apart from a much larger clone, this may be a read error. This chain uses TRBV27 with TRBJ1-4, with 8 bases fitting TRBD1. V shed 8 bases and J 12 bases; nucleotides not matched to a gene: 26. Germline CDR1 reads MNHEY; CDR2 reads SMNVEV (reference sequence). The length of the CDR3 is 18 residues. The CDR3 nucleotides are TGTGCCAGCCGATCGTCCAGGGGGCTATGGGCTGGGTACGAAGAACTGTTTTTT. Translated, it gives CASRSSRGLWAGYEELFF.

This clonotype appeared a few times. Given a much more abundant clone one base away, this may be a read error. The chain is built from TRBV28 and TRBJ2-3, with no clear D. CDR1 is MDHEN and CDR2 is SYDVKM in the germline V gene. This CDR3 is 12 amino acids long. CDR3 amino acids: CASRPSTVTQYF. DNA for the CDR3: TGTGCCAGCAGGCCATCCACAGTTACGCAGTATTTT.

In its sample, this clonotype was seen many times. This rearrangement joins TRBV7-9 to TRBJ2-1, with D maybe TRBD1 (6 bases). CDR1 is SEHNR and CDR2 is FQNEAQ in the germline V gene (reference sequence). This CDR3 spans 15 amino acids. With 7 bases removed from V and 0 bases from J, the gap between germline ends came to 13 bases. The CDR3 protein is CASTPGASSYNEQFF. The CDR3 DNA sequence: TGTGCCAGCACGCCAGGGGCAAGCTCCTACAATGAGCAGTTCTTC.

This clonotype was counted at least ten times. This sequence joins TRBV9 and TRBJ2-4; TRBD2 agrees at 8 bases. CDR3 length: 16 residues. Germline V gives CDR1 SGDLS, CDR2 YYNGEE. The J segment lost 3 bases and the V segment lost 3 bases, leaving 8 bases of the junction unmatched. CDR3 bases: TGTGCCAGCAGCGCGGGTGGACTAGCCGGCAAAAACATTCAGTACTTC. Its protein product is CASSAGGLAGKNIQYF.

This clonotype came up many times. The rearrangement uses TRBV6-1 and TRBJ2-2; 9 nucleotides agree with TRBD1. V lost 1 base and J lost 6; bases outside the gene matches: 0. The CDR3 has 14 amino acids. Germline-derived CDR1 and CDR2 are MNHNS and SASEGT. The CDR3 DNA reads as TGTGCCAGCAGTGAAGGGACAGGGGCCGGGGAGCTGTTTTTT. It encodes CASSEGTGAGELFF.

This clonotype was detected a few times. The chain is built from TRBV9 and TRBJ2-1; 8 nucleotides line up with TRBD2. Germline trimming cut 4 bases from V and 4 bases from J; bases unmatched to any gene: 7. CDR3 size: 15 residues. Germline V CDR1 and CDR2: SGDLS, YYNGEE. CDR3 amino acids: CASSSTAGVYNEQFF. The CDR3 nucleotides are TGTGCCAGCAGCAGTACAGCGGGAGTATACAATGAGCAGTTCTTC.

This chain uses TRBV4-3 with TRBJ1-2, with TRBD1 identical over 9 bases. CDR1 and CDR2 from the germline V gene are LGHNA and YSLEER. The CDR3 contains 15 residues. Trimming at V came to 2 bases and at J to 8 bases, leaving 9 bases not matched to a gene. The CDR3 DNA is TGCGCCAGCAGCCAAACCCGAACAGGGGGCGGGGGCTACACCTTC. Translated: CASSQTRTGGGGYTF.

This clonotype has a count of ten or more. The chain uses TRBV20-1 and TRBJ2-1; either TRBD1 or TRBD2 may fit D (5 bases each). Germline V gene sequence: CDR1 DFQATT, CDR2 SNEGSKA (reference sequence). V was trimmed by 1 base and J by 6 bases, leaving 13 bases between them. The CDR3 totals 14 residues. CDR3 sequence: CSARAGTESNEQFF. Here the CDR3 DNA reads TGCAGTGCTAGAGCCGGGACCGAGAGCAATGAGCAGTTCTTC.

This clonotype was detected ten times or more. The chain links TRBV9 to TRBJ2-7, with D possibly TRBD2 on 5 matching bases. V shed 4 bases and J shed 6 bases, with 14 bases lying between them. This CDR3 is built from 13 residues. Germline V gene data show CDR1 as SGDLS and CDR2 as YYNGEE. The CDR3, as DNA: TGTGCCAGCAGCTCACAAAACGGGGTCGAGCAGTACTTC. Protein product: CASSSQNGVEQYF.

This clonotype showed up many times. The chain links TRBV12-3 or TRBV12-4 to TRBJ1-4; D is unclear. CDR3 length: 17 amino acids. The V and J ends lost 5 bases and 0 bases respectively, with 16 bases between them. The DNA of the CDR3 is TGTGCCAGCAGTACGTCTGGGTTGCGTGCAACTAATGAAAAACTGTTTTTT. This sequence encodes CASSTSGLRATNEKLFF.

This clonotype was found many times. V gene TRBV20-1 combines with J gene TRBJ2-3; TRBD1 might be the D (5 bases). Trimming removed 6 bases at V and 7 bases at J, with 8 bases between. The CDR3 totals 10 residues. Germline values: CDR1 DFQATT, CDR2 SNEGSKA (reference sequence). CDR3 sequence (DNA): TGCAGTGCGGGGCCTAATACGCAGTATTTT. Translated, it gives CSAGPNTQYF.

The chain is built from TRBV6-4 and TRBJ2-3; 7 nucleotides align to TRBD2. The CDR3 totals 14 residues. Losses at the gene ends were 2 bases for V and 4 bases for J; bases not matched to a gene: 3. The germline V gene encodes CDR1 MRHNA and CDR2 SNTAGT. The CDR3, as DNA: TGTGCCAGCAGTGACAGGGAGGGAGCAGATACGCAGTATTTT. Its protein is CASSDREGADTQYF.

This clonotype was observed a few times. The chain has TRBV12-3 or TRBV12-4 and TRBJ2-3; D is uncertain. The CDR3 loop spans 14 amino acids. V was trimmed by 6 bases and J by 2 bases, leaving 12 bases between them. The CDR3 bases are TGTGCCAGCAGCTTTAGGGAAATCACAGATACGCAGTATTTT. This gives the protein CASSFREITDTQYF.

This clonotype occurred a few times. The chain couples TRBV6-1 to TRBJ1-5, with unresolved D. The germline gives CDR1 MNHNS, CDR2 SASEGT. V shed 3 bases and J shed 5 bases, with 11 bases lying between them. CDR3 size: 14 residues. The CDR3 nucleotides read TGTGCCAGCAGTGAGGTGGCAGATTATCAGCCCCAGCATTTT. Protein product: CASSEVADYQPQHF.

This rearrangement joins TRBV29-1 to TRBJ1-1; D uncertain. CDR1 is SQVTM, CDR2 ANQGSEA, per germline. The CDR3 spans 13 residues. V lost 5 bases and J lost 1, with 11 bases in between. Written as DNA, the CDR3 is TGCAGCGTTCAGAGACTCTCGAACACTGAAGCTTTCTTT. Translation: CSVQRLSNTEAFF.